The 7 T cell receptor beta chains below were found in one sample sequenced in a study of cytomegalovirus exposure and HLA in healthy donors. The protocol was immunoSEQ multiplex PCR, while the TCRdb copy is restricted to in-frame clones and leaves out a portion. Of a few hundred thousand clones listed, 70% to 90% were seen once; the top ten hold over 0.95%. Sequencing input: PBMCs. These receptor sequences come from a woman aged 18-29 years in good health and CMV-seronegative.

This clone was counted a single time. At one boundary the junction diverges from the germline segment, which might be a read error. The genes are TRBV30 and TRBJ2-2, with a weak D call TRBD2 (5 bases). The CDR3 totals 11 residues. The germline V gene encodes CDR1 GTSNPN and CDR2 SVGIG (reference sequence). The CDR3 DNA follows: TGTGCATGGACCGGGGCCGGGGAGCTGTTTTTT. Its protein product is CAWTGAGELFF. Variable domain in full (rest from reference TRBV30 and TRBJ2-2): SQTIHQWPATLVQPVGSPLSLECTVEGTSNPNLYWYRQAAGRGLQLLFYSVGIGQISSEVPQNLSASRPQDRQFILSSKKLLLSDSGFYLCAWTGAGELFFGEGSRLTVL.

This chain uses TRBV5-6 with TRBJ1-6; no clear D. With 3 bases removed from V and 8 bases from J, the gap between germline ends came to 15 bases. CDR1 and CDR2 from the germline V gene are SGHDT and YYEEEE. This CDR3 is built from 15 residues. Here the CDR3 reads CASSSTAYLDSPLHF. The CDR3 DNA is TGTGCCAGCAGCTCCACCGCCTACCTGGATTCACCCCTCCACTTT.

The J gene is TRBJ2-3, the V gene TRBV29-1, with 8 bases aligning to TRBD1. J lost 3 bases, V lost 3 bases, and 8 bases had no gene match. Looked up from germline, CDR1 is SQVTM and CDR2 is ANQGSEA. The CDR3 sequence is 15 residues long. In DNA, the CDR3 is TGCAGCGTTGAGAGGACAGGGTTTAGGACAGATACGCAGTATTTT. This encodes CSVERTGFRTDTQYF.

V usage is TRBV7-3 and J usage is TRBJ1-6; perhaps TRBD1 as D (6 bases). This CDR3 comprises 14 residues. V was cut by 4 bases and J by 4 bases, with 8 bases left in between. CDR1 is SGHTA, CDR2 FQGTGA, per germline. The CDR3 region is CASSSQGYNSPLHF. The DNA for the CDR3 is TGTGCCAGCAGCTCACAGGGATATAATTCACCCCTCCACTTT.

The chain joins TRBV29-1 to TRBJ2-5, with D possibly matching TRBD1 (5 bases). The CDR3 is 13 amino acids. The germline V gene has CDR1 SQVTM and CDR2 ANQGSEA. Trimming stripped 4 bases from V and 5 bases from J, with 14 bases between. CDR3 sequence: CSVVGLSWETQYF. Here the CDR3 DNA reads TGCAGCGTTGTGGGGCTTAGCTGGGAGACCCAGTACTTC.

The chain joins TRBV4-3 to TRBJ2-1; TRBD2 aligns across 13 bases. This CDR3 has 17 amino acids. Germline assignment: CDR1 LGHNA and CDR2 YSLEER. With V trimmed by 5 bases and J by 3 bases, 7 bases remained unmatched. The CDR3 region is CASSLGLAGESYNEQFF. In DNA form, the CDR3 reads TGCGCCAGCAGCTTAGGACTAGCGGGAGAGAGCTACAATGAGCAGTTCTTC.

The chain has TRBV10-3 and TRBJ2-7; possibly TRBD1 for D (5 bases). The germline V gene has CDR1 ENHRY and CDR2 SYGVKD. Trimming pared 3 bases from V and 0 bases from J, leaving 12 bases between. The CDR3 consists of 15 residues. CDR3 DNA sequence: TGTGCCATCAGTGATAGGAACAGGCTCTCCTACGAGCAGTACTTC. Translating gives CAISDRNRLSYEQYF.